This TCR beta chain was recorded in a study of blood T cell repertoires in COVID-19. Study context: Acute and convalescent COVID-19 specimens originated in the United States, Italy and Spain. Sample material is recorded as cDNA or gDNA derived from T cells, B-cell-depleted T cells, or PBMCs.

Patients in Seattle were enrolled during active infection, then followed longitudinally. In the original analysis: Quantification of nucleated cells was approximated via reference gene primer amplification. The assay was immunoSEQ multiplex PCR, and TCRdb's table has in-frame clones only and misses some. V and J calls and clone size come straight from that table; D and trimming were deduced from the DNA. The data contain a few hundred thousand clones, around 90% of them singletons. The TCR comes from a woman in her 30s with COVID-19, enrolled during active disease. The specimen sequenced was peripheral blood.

CDR3 nucleotide sequence: TGTGCCAGTAGCCACCCCGGGGCGGGGAAGGGGAATGAGCAGTTCTTC. It codes for CASSHPGAGKGNEQFF. The chain recombines TRBV19 with TRBJ2-1; D is perhaps TRBD2 (6 bases). There are 16 residues in the CDR3. Germline V gene sequence: CDR1 LNHDA, CDR2 SQIVND (reference sequence). With 6 bases removed from V and 7 bases from J, the gap between germline ends came to 22 bases.